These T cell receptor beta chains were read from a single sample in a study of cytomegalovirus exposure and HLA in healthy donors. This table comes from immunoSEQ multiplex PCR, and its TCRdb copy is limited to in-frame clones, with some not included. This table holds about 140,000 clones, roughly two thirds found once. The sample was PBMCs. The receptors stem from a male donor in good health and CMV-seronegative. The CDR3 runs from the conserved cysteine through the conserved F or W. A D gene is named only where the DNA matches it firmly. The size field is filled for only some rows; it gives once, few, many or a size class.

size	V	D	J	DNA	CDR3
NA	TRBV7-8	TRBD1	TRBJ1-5	TGTGCCAGCAGCTTAGGGTGGGAGCAGGGGGCTTTTAGCAATCAGCCCCAGCATTTT	CASSLGWEQGAFSNQPQHF
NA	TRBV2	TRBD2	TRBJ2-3	TGTGCCAGCAATAGGGCTAGCGGGGGGGCAGATACGCAGTATTTT	CASNRASGGADTQYF
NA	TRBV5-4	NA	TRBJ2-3	TGTGCCAGCAGCTTGAGCTGGGCTAGCACAGATACGCAGTATTTT	CASSLSWASTDTQYF
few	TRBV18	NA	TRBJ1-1	TGTGCCAGCTCACCACCTAGACACACAAACACTGAAGCTTTCTTT	CASSPPRHTNTEAFF
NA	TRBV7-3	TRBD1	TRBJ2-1	TGTGCCAGCAGCCGGGGACAGGGGTTATTCGGTGAGCAGTTCTTC	CASSRGQGLFGEQFF
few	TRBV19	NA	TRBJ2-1	TGTGCCAGTAGTATATTATCAGGGAGGTCGTTCTACAATGAGCAGTTCTTC	CASSILSGRSFYNEQFF
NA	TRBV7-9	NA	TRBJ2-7	TGTGCCAGCAGCTTAGGGGTGGCCACTAAACGAGACGAGCAGTACTTC	CASSLGVATKRDEQYF
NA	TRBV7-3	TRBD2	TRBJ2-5	TGTGCCAGCAGCTTACCCGGCGGGGGGGCCTTTCAGACCCAGTACTTC	CASSLPGGGAFQTQYF
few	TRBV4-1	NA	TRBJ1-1	TGCGCCAGCAGCTTAGGGGTGGGTAGCACTGAAGCTTTCTTT	CASSLGVGSTEAFF
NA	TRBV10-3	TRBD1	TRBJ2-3	TGTGCCACCAAAACCACAGGGGGCTTGGCAGATACGCAGTATTTT	CATKTTGGLADTQYF
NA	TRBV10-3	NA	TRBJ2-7	TGTGCCATCAGCTCGGGGGACAGCTCCTACGAGCAGTACTTC	CAISSGDSSYEQYF
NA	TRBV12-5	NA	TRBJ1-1	TGTGCTAGTGGTTTGTATATTGGCAGGGTGAACACTGAAGCTTTCTTT	CASGLYIGRVNTEAFF
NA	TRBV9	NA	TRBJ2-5	TGTGCCAGCAGCGTAACCAGGGGCGCAGGCGAGACCCAGTACTTC	CASSVTRGAGETQYF
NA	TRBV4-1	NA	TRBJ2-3	TGCGCCAGCAGCCCCTCTAGCACAGATACGCAGTATTTT	CASSPSSTDTQYF
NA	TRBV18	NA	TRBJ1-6	TGTGCCAGCTCACCACGGGAGGGGTCGAATAATTCACCCCTCCACTTT	CASSPREGSNNSPLHF
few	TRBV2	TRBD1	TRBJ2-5	TGTGCCAGCAGGACCGGGACAGGGGTCGAGACCCAGTACTTC	CASRTGTGVETQYF
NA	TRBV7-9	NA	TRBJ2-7	TGTGCCAGCAGCTCTCGTCGGGGAAACGAGCAGTACTTC	CASSSRRGNEQYF
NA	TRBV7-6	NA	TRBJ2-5	TGTGCCAGCAGCCCCGACAGATACCAAGAGACCCAGTACTTC	CASSPDRYQETQYF
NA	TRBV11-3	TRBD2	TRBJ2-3	TGTGCCAGCAGCTTTGGTAGCGGGACGACAGATACGCAGTATTTT	CASSFGSGTTDTQYF
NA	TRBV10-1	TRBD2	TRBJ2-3	TGCGCCAGCCATGGACTAGCGGGGGGGAAGTTAGATACGCAGTATTTT	CASHGLAGGKLDTQYF
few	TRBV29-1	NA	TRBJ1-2	TGCAGCGTTGAAGATTACAACGCTAACTATGGCTACACCTTC	CSVEDYNANYGYTF
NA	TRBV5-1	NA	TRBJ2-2	TGCGCCAGCAGCCGCCTGGGCGTTCCCACCGGGGAGCTGTTTTTT	CASSRLGVPTGELFF
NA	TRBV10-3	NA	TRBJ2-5	TGTGCCATCAGTGAGTCCCGAGAAGAGACCCAGTACTTC	CAISESREETQYF
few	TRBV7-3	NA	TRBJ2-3	TGTGCCAGCAGCCCCGGTGCATGGGAGGCAGGGACAGATACGCAGTATTTT	CASSPGAWEAGTDTQYF
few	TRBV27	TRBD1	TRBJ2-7	TGTGCCAGCAGTCGCGGACAGGAACAACTCGAGCAGTACTTC	CASSRGQEQLEQYF
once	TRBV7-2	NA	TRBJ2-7	TGTGCCAGCAGCCACCGAGAGGGCGAGCAGTACTTC	CASSHREGEQYF
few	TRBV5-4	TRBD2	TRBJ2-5	TGTGCCAGCAGCCTGGGACTAGCGGTTGAGGAGACCCAGTACTTC	CASSLGLAVEETQYF
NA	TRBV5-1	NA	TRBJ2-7	TGCGCCAGCAGCTCGACTGCTAATTACGAGCAGTACTTC	CASSSTANYEQYF
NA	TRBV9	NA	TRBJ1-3	TGTGCCAGCAGCGCGGGACATACCATCTCTGGAAACACCATATATTTT	CASSAGHTISGNTIYF
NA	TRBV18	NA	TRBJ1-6	TGTGCCAGCTCACCACGTGGAGTTAATTCACCCCTCCACTTT	CASSPRGVNSPLHF
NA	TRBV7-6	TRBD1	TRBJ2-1	TGTGCCACCGCCGCGACAGGGGCCTACAATGAGCAGTTCTTC	CATAATGAYNEQFF
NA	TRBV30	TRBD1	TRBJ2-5	TGTGCCTGGAAAAGGACAGGGCGCTTACAAGAGACCCAGTACTTC	CAWKRTGRLQETQYF
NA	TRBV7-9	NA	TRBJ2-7	TGTGCCAGCAGCTTTGCCCGGGGGGCAGTCTACGAGCAGTACTTC	CASSFARGAVYEQYF
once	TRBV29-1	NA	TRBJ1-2	TGCAGCGGGGGGGAGTATGGCTACACCTTC	CSGGEYGYTF
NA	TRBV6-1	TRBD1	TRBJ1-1	TGTGCCAGCACCCAAAGGGAGGACAGGAGGGCTTTCTTT	CASTQREDRRAFF
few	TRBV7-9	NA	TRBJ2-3	TGTGCCAGCAGCTTACCTGCGACAGGAACGAGCACAGATACGCAGTATTTT	CASSLPATGTSTDTQYF
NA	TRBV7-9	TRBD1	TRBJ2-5	TGTGCCAGCAGCCGCCGGACAGGGGGAGAGACCCAGTACTTC	CASSRRTGGETQYF
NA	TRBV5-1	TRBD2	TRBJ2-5	TGCGCCAGCAGCTCGGGACTAGCTGAGACCCAGTACTTC	CASSSGLAETQYF
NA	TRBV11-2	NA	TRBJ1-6	TGTGCCAGCAGCCTGAGAAATTCACCCCTCCACTTT	CASSLRNSPLHF
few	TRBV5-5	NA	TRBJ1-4	TGTGCCAGCAGCCAGAAGCCCAGGAGGGAGGAAAAACTGTTTTTT	CASSQKPRREEKLFF
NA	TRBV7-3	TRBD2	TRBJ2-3	TGTGCCAGCAGCTTAAGCCCCTCCGGGACTAGCGGGGGGAGCACAGATACGCAGTATTTT	CASSLSPSGTSGGSTDTQYF
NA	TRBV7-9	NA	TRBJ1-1	TGTGCCAGCAGCCCGGGGTGGAGGACTGAAGCTTTCTTT	CASSPGWRTEAFF
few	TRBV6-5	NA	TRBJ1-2	TGTGCCAGCAGTTCAGGTTCGACTAGCAACTATGGCTACACCTTC	CASSSGSTSNYGYTF
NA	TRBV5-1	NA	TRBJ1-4	TGCGCCAGCAGCTTGGACGGGAATGAAAAACTGTTTTTT	CASSLDGNEKLFF
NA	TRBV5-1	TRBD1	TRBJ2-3	TGCGCCAGCAGCGGACAGGGGGCGGGGGCAGATACGCAGTATTTT	CASSGQGAGADTQYF
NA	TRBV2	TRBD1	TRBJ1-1	TGTGCCAGCAGTCCGACAGGGAGAGCTTTCTTT	CASSPTGRAFF
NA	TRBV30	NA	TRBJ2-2	TGTGCCTGGGGACGGGATTGGAACACCGGGGAGCTGTTTTTT	CAWGRDWNTGELFF
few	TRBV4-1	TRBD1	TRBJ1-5	TGCGCCAGCAGCCGAGCGGACAGGGTCGTCAATCAGCCCCAGCATTTT	CASSRADRVVNQPQHF